The T cell receptor (beta chain) under discussion was sequenced for a study of molecular identifiers for immune sequencing clone quantification. The sorting of naive CD8 T cells used the CD8+CD4-CCR7+CD45RA+ phenotype. In regard to this clonotype: Its antigen is not identified. With a much larger clone just one base away, this may be a read error.

Notes on the study in general: Detection of one spiked Jurkat cell's TCR RNA reportedly worked in one million naive cells. In CMV-specific effectors, clones above 20 copies held over 98% of molecules; naive, under 1%.

One entry per CDR3 protein, called by TCRdb with MiXCR from the PCR reads. The table has approximately 680,000 distinct CDR3 sequences, about 25% seen once. The CDR3 length is 16 residues. Per the germline V gene, CDR1 is MNHEY and CDR2 is SVGEGT. The origin of this receptor is a human donor in good health. Some libraries in this study had Jurkat cell RNA spiked in. The chain uses TRBV6-2 or TRBV6-3 and TRBJ2-3; either TRBD1 or TRBD2 may supply D (5 bases each). The sequenced sample was naive CD8+ T cells from blood, with Jurkat cell RNA spiked in. Indicated subset: FACS-sorted CD8+CD4-CCR7+CD45RA+ naive T cells. CDR3 sequence (DNA): TGTGCCAGCAGTTCTCGAGGGACCCTCAGCACAGTTACGCAGTATTTT. As protein: CASSSRGTLSTVTQYF.